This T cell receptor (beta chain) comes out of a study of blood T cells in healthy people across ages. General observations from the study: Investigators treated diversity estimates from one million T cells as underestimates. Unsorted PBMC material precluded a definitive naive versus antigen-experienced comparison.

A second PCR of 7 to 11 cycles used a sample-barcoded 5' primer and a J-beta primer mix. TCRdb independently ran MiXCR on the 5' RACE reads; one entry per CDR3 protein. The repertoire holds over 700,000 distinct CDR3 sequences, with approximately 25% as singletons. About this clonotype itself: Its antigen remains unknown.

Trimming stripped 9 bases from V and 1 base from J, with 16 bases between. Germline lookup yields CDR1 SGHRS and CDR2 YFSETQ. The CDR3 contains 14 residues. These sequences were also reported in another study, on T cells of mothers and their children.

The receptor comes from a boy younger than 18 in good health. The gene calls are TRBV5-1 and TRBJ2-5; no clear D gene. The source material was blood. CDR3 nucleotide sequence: TGCGCCACCCGAACTTATTTATTCCAAGAGACCCAGTACTTC. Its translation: CATRTYLFQETQYF.